This T cell receptor (beta chain) was documented in a study of cytomegalovirus exposure and HLA in healthy donors. The germline V gene encodes CDR1 MDHEN and CDR2 SYDVKM. This CDR3 is built from 12 residues. Trimming took off 5 bases at V and 7 bases at J, with 9 bases between the two ends. Researchers ran the PCR with 60 Vbeta and 13 Jbeta primers. The method was immunoSEQ multiplex PCR; TCRdb's version includes in-frame clones alone and lacks a portion of them. The sample records about 160,000 clones, 75% to 90% being singletons. On this clone: Other nucleotide sequences in the sample specify the same CDR3.

V and J are TRBV28 and TRBJ1-5; D is undetermined. This sequence was found in a boy aged 2-15 years in good health and CMV-seronegative. Sequenced input: PBMCs. CDR3 DNA sequence: TGTGCCAGCAGTGGTGGCGGGCAGCCCCAGCATTTT. It yields the protein CASSGGGQPQHF.